This T cell receptor beta chain was identified in a study of cytomegalovirus exposure and HLA in healthy donors. Overall study: Genotyping of 400 or so donors showed that over 65% belonged to the Caucasian-associated ancestry cluster.

The CDR3 totals 15 residues. Trimming removed 2 bases from V and 2 bases from J; junction bases left unmatched: 2. The germline V gene has CDR1 MNHEY and CDR2 SVGAGI. This PCR relied on a set of 60 Vbeta primers and 13 Jbeta primers. Here immunoSEQ multiplex PCR was the method, and the copy in TCRdb shows in-frame clones only, minus some. This table holds a few hundred thousand clones, about 80% found once. The sample comprised PBMCs. This clonotype was obtained from a girl aged 2 to 9 in good health and CMV-seronegative. The V and J genes are TRBV6-5 and TRBJ2-3; 9 nucleotides agree with TRBD1. The CDR3 here is CASSYRDRATDTQYF. CDR3 DNA sequence: TGTGCCAGCAGTTACAGGGACAGGGCCACAGATACGCAGTATTTT.